The 27 T cell receptor beta chains below come from one sample, sequenced in a study of blood T cells in healthy people across ages. Using a J-beta primer mix together with a sample-barcoded 5' primer, a second PCR was run for about 6 to 12 cycles. MiXCR, applied by TCRdb to the 5' RACE reads, yields one record per CDR3 protein. The repertoire holds some 1,500,000 distinct CDR3 sequences, with approximately 39% as singletons. The sequencing sample was made of blood. All receptors come from a woman younger than 35 in good health.

This clonotype was detected a few times. The chain uses TRBV7-9 and TRBJ2-1; D gene unclear. Germline V gives CDR1 SEHNR, CDR2 FQNEAQ (reference sequence). V was cut by 5 bases and J by 8 bases, with 19 bases left in between. The CDR3 totals 15 residues. CDR3 amino acids: CASSRPQGSGDEQFF. The CDR3 nucleotides are TGTGCCAGCAGCCGGCCCCAAGGCTCAGGCGATGAGCAGTTCTTC.

The CDR3 DNA is TGTGCCAGCATACTAGCGGGGACGGGCGAGCAGTACTTC. This gives the protein CASILAGTGEQYF. The chain combines TRBV6-2 or TRBV6-3 with TRBJ2-4, with 10 bases that match TRBD2. Gene TRBJ2-7 matches the end of the DNA better, so the J call may be wrong. The length of the CDR3 is 13 residues. In germline, CDR1 is MNHEY, CDR2 SVGEGT.

This chain uses TRBV4-3 with TRBJ2-1; D is unclear. The closer fit of TRBJ2-7 to the DNA end suggests the J call may be wrong. The germline gives CDR1 LGHNA, CDR2 YSLEER. This CDR3 is 19 amino acids long. The CDR3 region has the DNA TGCGCCAGCAGCCAAGCTATCCTCGCGGCGGAGAGCTCCTACAATGAGCAGTACTTC. Translating gives CASSQAILAAESSYNEQYF.

The CDR3 is CASSRDGIKWGSYNEQYF. CDR3 DNA: TGTGCCAGCAGCCGGGACGGGATTAAGTGGGGCTCCTACAATGAGCAGTACTTC. This chain links TRBV16 with TRBJ2-1; D might be TRBD1 or TRBD2, each matching 5 bases. The closer fit of TRBJ2-7 to the DNA end suggests the J call may be wrong. Germline V gene sequence: CDR1 KGHSY, CDR2 FQNENV. This CDR3 spans 18 amino acids.

This clonotype was recorded a few times. The V call is TRBV7-2, the J call TRBJ1-4; maybe TRBD1 (5 bases). V lost 0 bases, J lost 8 bases, and 10 bases lay in between. Germline assignment: CDR1 SGHTA and CDR2 FQGNSA. The CDR3 has 14 amino acids. The CDR3 region is CASSLAGLGEKLFF. Written as DNA, the CDR3 is TGTGCCAGCAGCTTAGCGGGGCTGGGGGAAAAACTGTTTTTT.

V gene TRBV12-3 or TRBV12-4 combines with J gene TRBJ2-5; 9 nucleotides agree with TRBD2. The V and J ends lost 7 bases and 3 bases, in that order; junction bases with no gene match: 3. The CDR3 extends over 13 amino acids. The DNA of the CDR3 is TGTGCCAGCAAGCGGACTAGCGAAGAGACCCAGTACTTC. This codes for CASKRTSEETQYF.

This clonotype has only a few counts. The V gene is TRBV11-3, the J gene TRBJ2-1, with 7 bases lining up with TRBD1. The CDR3 spans 16 residues. Germline trimming cut 1 base from V and 5 bases from J; bases unmatched to any gene: 8. Germline values: CDR1 SGHNT, CDR2 YENEEA. DNA of the CDR3: TGTGCCAGCAGCTTAGGAGGTAACAGGGGTGACAATGAGCAGTTCTTC. Encoded protein: CASSLGGNRGDNEQFF.

The chain recombines TRBV29-1 with TRBJ2-7; 9 bases line up with TRBD2. The CDR3 is made up of 13 amino acids. CDR1 and CDR2 from the germline V gene are SQVTM and ANQGSEA. Trimming cost V 5 bases and J 4 bases; bases outside gene matches: 6. The CDR3 loop reads CSVTGLAIYEQYF. Written as DNA, the CDR3 is TGCAGCGTTACTGGACTAGCGATATACGAGCAGTACTTC.

Note on this clonotype: Mismatch with germline at one junction end may stem from a read error. The chain links TRBV10-3 to TRBJ2-7; D may be TRBD1 (5 bases). Germline-derived CDR1 and CDR2 are ENHRY and SYGVKD. CDR3 size: 16 residues. CDR3 sequence: CAVSGIWQGRAYEQYF. The CDR3 nucleotides read TGTGCCGTCAGTGGGATTTGGCAGGGCCGCGCCTACGAGCAGTACTTC.

This clonotype was seen only a few times. The chain has TRBV20-1 and TRBJ2-7; 7 nucleotides agree with TRBD1. After removal of 0 bases from V and 7 bases from J, the junction contained 6 bases not matched to a gene. Germline V gives CDR1 DFQATT, CDR2 SNEGSKA (reference sequence). CDR3 length equals 13 residues. CDR3 protein: CSARDHRQGEQYF. DNA of the CDR3: TGCAGTGCTAGAGACCACCGACAGGGAGAGCAGTACTTC.

The rearrangement joins TRBV30 to TRBJ1-2; 9 bases match TRBD1. J gave up 5 bases and V 5 bases, and 9 bases lay outside the gene matches. CDR1 is GTSNPN, CDR2 SVGIG, per germline (reference sequence). The CDR3 contains 14 residues. CDR3 in DNA: TGTGCCTGGCGCCGACCGGGACAGGGATATGGCTACACCTTC. This translates into CAWRRPGQGYGYTF.

The V gene is TRBV5-1, the J gene TRBJ2-3; a weak D match, TRBD2 (6 bases). The CDR3 has 15 amino acids. The V end lost 5 bases, the J end lost 2 bases, and 15 bases lay between the germline ends. CDR1 and CDR2 from the germline V gene are SGHRS and YFSETQ. CDR3 nucleotide sequence: TGCGCCAGCAGGCGGACTAACGGCTACACAGATACGCAGTATTTT. Translated: CASRRTNGYTDTQYF.

CDR3 residues: CASSLRRHRMPADTQYF. The CDR3 bases are TGTGCCAGCAGCTTAAGGAGGCACCGGATGCCCGCAGATACGCAGTATTTT. V gene TRBV7-2 combines with J gene TRBJ2-3, with a tentative D call TRBD2 (5 bases). Germline V gene lookup returns CDR1 SGHTA and CDR2 FQGNSA. V was cut by 2 bases and J by 4 bases, with 19 bases left in between. This CDR3 has 17 amino acids.

V usage is TRBV20-1 and J usage is TRBJ1-1; D call uncertain. The germline V and J ends were trimmed by 6 bases and 0 bases, with 14 bases remaining between them. The CDR3 has 14 amino acids. The germline CDR1 and CDR2 sequences are DFQATT and SNEGSKA (reference sequence). The CDR3 loop is CSAKHAAMNTEAFF. In DNA, the CDR3 is TGCAGTGCCAAGCATGCGGCTATGAACACTGAAGCTTTCTTT.

This clonotype was detected only a few times. This chain joins TRBV5-1 and TRBJ1-2; 8 bases fit TRBD1. The CDR3 is made up of 14 amino acids. Germline CDR1 SGHRS, CDR2 YFSETQ. V lost 1 base and J lost 8; bases outside the gene matches: 7. The CDR3: CASSLQQGDGGYTF. In DNA, the CDR3 is TGCGCCAGCAGCTTGCAACAGGGGGATGGCGGCTACACCTTC.

This clonotype was seen a few times. One end of the junction varies from germline; a read error may be responsible. The V and J genes are TRBV5-1 and TRBJ1-4; D is possibly TRBD1 (6 bases). Germline V gene lookup returns CDR1 SGHRS and CDR2 YFSETQ. The CDR3 covers 15 residues. CDR3 amino acids: CASTPGPPGHEELFF. In DNA, the CDR3 is TGCGCCAGCACCCCAGGGCCACCGGGACATGAAGAACTGTTTTTT.

J is TRBJ2-7 and V is TRBV2; TRBD1 might be the D (6 bases). The CDR3 loop spans 15 amino acids. Germline V gene data show CDR1 as SNHLY and CDR2 as FYNNEI. Trimming left V 3 bases short and J 3 bases short, with 15 bases between. The CDR3 DNA follows: TGTGCCAGCAGTGAGGCAGGGTGGGGGCTCTACGAGCAGTACTTC. Protein product: CASSEAGWGLYEQYF.

In this sample, this clonotype turned up many times. The chain carries TRBV5-1 and TRBJ2-7, with D possibly matching TRBD2 (6 bases). Germline lookup yields CDR1 SGHRS and CDR2 YFSETQ. Trimming cost V 0 bases and J 0 bases, with 16 bases left between them. This CDR3 region has 17 residues. The CDR3 DNA sequence: TGCGCCAGCAGCTTGGATGGTGGGGGGTACTCCTCCTACGAGCAGTACTTC. Amino acid sequence: CASSLDGGGYSSYEQYF.

The J gene is TRBJ1-3, the V gene TRBV29-1; 7 bases are shared with TRBD1. The CDR3 has 16 residues. J was trimmed by 0 bases and V by 4 bases; bases with no gene match: 9. CDR1 and CDR2 from the germline V gene are SQVTM and ANQGSEA. This CDR3 reads CSVARDSISSGNTIYF. Here the CDR3 DNA reads TGCAGCGTTGCCCGGGACAGTATCAGCTCTGGAAACACCATATATTTT.

The chain carries TRBV7-2 and TRBJ2-5; the match to TRBD2 covers 7 bases. Germline V gene data show CDR1 as SGHTA and CDR2 as FQGNSA. The V and J ends lost 9 bases and 1 base, in that order; junction bases with no gene match: 8. The CDR3 extends over 14 amino acids. The CDR3 loop reads CASSGQGSQETQYF. CDR3 DNA sequence: TGTGCCAGTAGCGGGCAGGGATCCCAAGAGACCCAGTACTTC.

V is TRBV5-5 and J is TRBJ1-2, with 7 nucleotides matching TRBD1. From germline, CDR1 is SGHKS and CDR2 YYEKEE (reference sequence). The J segment lost 2 bases and the V segment lost 4 bases, leaving 8 bases of the junction unmatched. This CDR3 region has 15 residues. The CDR3 reads CASSLWDSRNYGYTF. CDR3 bases: TGTGCCAGCAGCCTCTGGGACAGTCGAAACTATGGCTACACCTTC.

The table lists this clonotype with a few counts. V is TRBV12-3 or TRBV12-4 and J is TRBJ2-2; 7 bases match TRBD2. V lost 11 bases, J lost 7 bases, and 7 bases stayed unmatched. This CDR3 comprises 12 residues. The CDR3 loop reads CAARPGGGELFF. In DNA, the CDR3 is TGTGCCGCCCGGCCGGGAGGCGGGGAGCTGTTTTTT.

The gene calls are TRBV4-1 and TRBJ1-1; TRBD1 matches at 7 bases. J gave up 1 base and V 8 bases, and 13 bases lay outside the gene matches. From germline, CDR1 is MGHRA and CDR2 YSYEKL. The CDR3 sequence is 16 residues long. The CDR3 coding sequence is TGCGCCAGCGGCCTAATCAGACAGGGCACGAACACTGAAGCTTTCTTT. It translates to CASGLIRQGTNTEAFF.

There are a few counts of this clonotype. The chain recombines TRBV7-2 with TRBJ2-5; TRBD1 is a possible D gene (5 bases). Germline lookup yields CDR1 SGHTA and CDR2 FQGNSA. V shed 4 bases and J shed 5 bases, with 20 bases lying between them. The CDR3 is made up of 16 amino acids. The CDR3 reads CASSSPPGHIMETQYF. The DNA of the CDR3 is TGTGCCAGCAGCTCCCCCCCTGGACATATTATGGAGACCCAGTACTTC.

The rearrangement uses TRBV20-1 and TRBJ2-2; 14 bases are shared with TRBD2. J gave up 7 bases and V 1 base, and 2 bases lay outside the gene matches. The CDR3 is 15 amino acids. Germline assignment: CDR1 DFQATT and CDR2 SNEGSKA (reference sequence). CDR3 bases: TGCAGTGCTAGAGGGACTAGCGGGGGGAACGGGGAGCTGTTTTTT. This sequence encodes CSARGTSGGNGELFF.

This clonotype was seen more than once but under ten times. V usage is TRBV6-6 and J usage is TRBJ2-5, with D perhaps assigned TRBD1 or TRBD2 (5 bases each). Looked up from germline, CDR1 is MNHNY and CDR2 is SVGAGI (reference sequence). V lost 6 bases, J lost 11 bases, and 25 bases lay in between. The CDR3 totals 15 residues. The CDR3 loop reads CASRIFSGTGNEQYF. DNA for the CDR3: TGTGCCAGCAGAATCTTTTCCGGGACCGGCAATGAGCAGTACTTC.

This rearrangement joins TRBV20-1 to TRBJ2-7; a possible D gene is TRBD1 (5 bases). Germline CDR1 is DFQATT and CDR2 is SNEGSKA (reference sequence). The CDR3 sequence is 14 residues long. The V and J ends lost 0 bases and 2 bases respectively, with 11 bases between them. CDR3 loop: CSARDQGKTYEQYF. In nucleotides, the CDR3 is TGCAGTGCTAGAGATCAGGGTAAGACCTACGAGCAGTACTTC.